Detailed here is one T cell receptor (beta chain). In the original processing: The authors estimated nucleated cell counts from reference gene primer amplification. Here immunoSEQ multiplex PCR was the method, and the copy in TCRdb shows in-frame clones only, minus some. V and J calls and clone size are as listed in that table; D and trimming were resolved from the DNA. The data show about 35,000 clones, 80% to 90% seen once. Germline V gene sequence: CDR1 PRHDT, CDR2 FYEKMQ (reference sequence). The CDR3 has 14 amino acids. V lost 5 bases and J lost 1; bases outside the gene matches: 1. The sample belongs to a study of blood T cell repertoires in COVID-19. The overall study: COVID-19 samples collected from the United States, Italy and Spain covered acute and convalescent phases.

This sequence was found in a human donor in a cohort sampled during active COVID-19. Sequenced material: peripheral blood. V and J are TRBV13 and TRBJ2-3, with TRBD2 matching over 9 bases. The CDR3 DNA is TGTGCCAGCAGCCGACTAGCGGGCACAGATACGCAGTATTTT. Translating it yields CASSRLAGTDTQYF.